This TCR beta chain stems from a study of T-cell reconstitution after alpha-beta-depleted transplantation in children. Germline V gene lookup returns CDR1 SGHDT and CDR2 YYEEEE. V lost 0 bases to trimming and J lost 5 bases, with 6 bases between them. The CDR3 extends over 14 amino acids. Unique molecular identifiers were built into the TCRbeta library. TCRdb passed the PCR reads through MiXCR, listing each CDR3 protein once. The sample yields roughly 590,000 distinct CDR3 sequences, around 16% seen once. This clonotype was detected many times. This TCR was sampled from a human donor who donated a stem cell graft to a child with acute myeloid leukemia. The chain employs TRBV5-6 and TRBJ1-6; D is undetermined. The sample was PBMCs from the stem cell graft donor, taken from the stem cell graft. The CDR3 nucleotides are TGTGCCAGCAGCTTGGTCCGCCATAATTCACCCCTCCACTTT. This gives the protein CASSLVRHNSPLHF.